This T cell receptor (beta chain) was recorded in a study of blood T cell repertoires in COVID-19. About the research overall: Both acute and convalescent COVID-19 samples were obtained from the United States, Italy and Spain. Sample material is recorded as cDNA or gDNA derived from T cells, B-cell-depleted T cells, or PBMCs.

During active infection, Seattle patients enrolled and were then monitored through disease. Under the authors' procedure: Reference gene primer amplification yielded estimated nucleated cell counts. The protocol was immunoSEQ multiplex PCR, while the TCRdb copy is restricted to in-frame clones and leaves out a portion. That table is the source of V, J and clone size, and D and trimming were worked out from the DNA. This table has tens of thousands of clones, 89% appearing once. Germline V gene data show CDR1 as MGHRA and CDR2 as YSYEKL. The V and J ends lost 3 bases and 7 bases respectively, with 19 bases between them. This CDR3 region has 16 residues.

The source material was peripheral blood. This receptor was taken from a woman aged 55-70 years with COVID-19, enrolled during active disease. V and J are TRBV4-1 and TRBJ2-1; possibly TRBD1 for D (5 bases). The CDR3: CASSHKASQKGNEQFF. In DNA form, the CDR3 reads TGCGCCAGCAGCCATAAAGCCAGCCAAAAGGGGAATGAGCAGTTCTTC.